This T cell receptor beta chain came from a study of blood T cell repertoires in COVID-19. The wider study: Spain, Italy and the United States supplied samples that represented acute and convalescent COVID-19. In each case, the material was cDNA or gDNA derived from T cells, B-cell-depleted T cells, or PBMCs.

In the original analysis: The authors estimated nucleated cell counts from reference gene primer amplification. TCRdb's copy holds only in-frame clones and misses some; the assay was immunoSEQ multiplex PCR. The DNA was the basis for D and trimming; V, J and clone size are from that table. The sample includes 150,000 to 200,000 clones, about 87% seen only once; the top ten take 25% to 30%. Germline V gene sequence: CDR1 KGHSH, CDR2 LQKENI. The CDR3 loop spans 16 amino acids. After removal of 3 bases from V and 1 base from J, the junction contained 4 bases not matched to a gene. This clonotype originated in a man aged 55 to 70 with acute or convalescent COVID-19. V is TRBV18 and J is TRBJ1-5; 9 nucleotides line up with TRBD1. The sample was peripheral blood. The CDR3 spells CASSPPGQGSNQPQHF. DNA for the CDR3: TGTGCCAGCTCACCCCCGGGACAGGGAAGCAATCAGCCCCAGCATTTT.